This T cell receptor (beta chain) derives from a study of technical replicates of blood from a handful of donors. This table comes from immunoSEQ multiplex PCR, and its TCRdb copy is limited to in-frame clones, with some not included. This sample yields fewer than 85,000 clones, of which about 93% are seen a single time; 0.25% to 0.3% belongs to the top ten. The sequence was collected from a human donor in good health. The sample comprised T cells isolated from PBMCs.

CDR3 residues: CASKSGGVLDEQFF. In DNA form, the CDR3 reads TGCGCCAGCAAAAGCGGGGGGGTTTTAGATGAGCAGTTCTTC. The J gene is TRBJ2-1, the V gene TRBV5-1; the match to TRBD2 covers 10 bases. Germline CDR1 is SGHRS and CDR2 is YFSETQ. The CDR3 loop spans 14 amino acids. V gave up 6 bases and J gave up 8 bases; unmatched junction bases: 8.